This T cell receptor (beta chain) was sequenced for a study of cytomegalovirus exposure and HLA in healthy donors. Findings and caveats of the study: Three CMV-associated chains proved CMV antigen-specific in vitro. Some segments of the V type, notably TRBV6-2 and TRBV6-3, were excluded as indistinguishable. For most TCR sequences rarity was the rule, although some public TCRs occurred in many donors.

At sampling all donors were nominally healthy, likely with unrecorded immune exposures. To note about this clone: As yet, its antigen is unknown.

In the PCR, 60 Vbeta and 13 Jbeta primers were used. Only in-frame clones appear in the TCRdb table, and some are missing; sequencing was by immunoSEQ multiplex PCR. The table lists 100,000 to 150,000 clones, with more than 1.5% in the top ten. V was cut by 1 base and J by 6 bases, with 18 bases left in between. The length of the CDR3 is 16 residues. CDR1 and CDR2 (germline): LNHDA, SQIVND (reference sequence). The receptor comes from a man between 18 and 35 years old in good health and CMV-seronegative. The chain links TRBV19 to TRBJ1-2; TRBD1 might be the D (5 bases). Sequenced input: PBMCs. DNA for the CDR3: TGTGCCAGTAGTATAGCCCTCGGTCAGGGATCAGATGGCTACACCTTC. This encodes CASSIALGQGSDGYTF.